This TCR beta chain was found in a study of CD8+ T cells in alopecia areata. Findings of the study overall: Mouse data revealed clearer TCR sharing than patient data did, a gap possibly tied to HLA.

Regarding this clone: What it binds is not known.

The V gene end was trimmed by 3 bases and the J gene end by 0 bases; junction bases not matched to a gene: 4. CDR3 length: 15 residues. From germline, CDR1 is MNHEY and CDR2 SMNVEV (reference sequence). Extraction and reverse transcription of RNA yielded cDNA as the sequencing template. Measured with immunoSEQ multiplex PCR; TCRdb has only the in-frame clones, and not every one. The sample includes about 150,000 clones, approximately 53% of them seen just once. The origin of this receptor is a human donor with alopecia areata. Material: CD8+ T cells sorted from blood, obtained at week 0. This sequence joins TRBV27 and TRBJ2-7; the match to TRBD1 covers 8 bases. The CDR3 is CASSFFGTGSYEQYF. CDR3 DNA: TGTGCCAGCAGTTTTTTCGGGACAGGCTCCTACGAGCAGTACTTC.